This T cell receptor (beta chain) was sequenced for a study of cytomegalovirus exposure and HLA in healthy donors. Across the study: The 95 to 150 validation repertoires used a platform that matched the one used for the approximately 610 first-cohort repertoires, as a later analysis reported. General study points: Reports described diagnosis of cytomegalovirus status by the classifier as highly specific and sensitive. Across donors, most TCRs were seen rarely, yet some public ones were widespread. Among TCR beta chains, those listed as cytomegalovirus-associated numbered fewer than 200.

The method was immunoSEQ multiplex PCR; TCRdb's version includes in-frame clones alone and lacks a portion of them. The sample has 250,000 to 400,000 clones, roughly 90% seen once. Trimming took off 1 base at V and 5 bases at J, with 11 bases between the two ends. The length of the CDR3 is 14 residues. The germline V gene encodes CDR1 SEHNR and CDR2 FQNEAQ (reference sequence). Note on this clone: Its target is not known.

The chain combines TRBV7-9 with TRBJ2-5; TRBD1 is a possible D gene (6 bases). The sample comprised PBMCs. The source is a man younger than 45 in good health and CMV-seronegative. CDR3 bases: TGTGCCAGCAGCTTAGTGGGGCAGGGGGAGACCCAGTACTTC. Protein: CASSLVGQGETQYF. The full variable domain, with the rest looked up from reference TRBV7-9 and TRBJ2-5, is DTGVSQNPRHKITKRGQNVTFRCDPISEHNRLYWYRQTLGQGPEFLTYFQNEAQLEKSRLLSDRFSAERPKGSFSTLEIQRTEQGDSAMYLCASSLVGQGETQYFGPGTRLLVL.